The rows below give T cell receptor beta chains drawn from one sample of a study of blood T cells in healthy people across ages. TCRdb redid the calling of the 5' RACE reads with MiXCR, one entry per CDR3 protein. The data show 900,000 to 950,000 distinct CDR3 sequences, almost 30% seen once. These data also featured in a second study, about T cells of mothers and their children.

Sequenced material: blood. These receptors were obtained from a woman aged 40-49 years in good health. The conserved cysteine and the conserved F or W are not part of the CDR3 here. A D gene is named only where the DNA matches it firmly.

d_call v_call cdr3_aa
- TRBV15 ATSRGGRGSGNEQF
- TRBV28 ASSLVWQGRYEQY
- TRBV20-1 SAKEVETQY
- TRBV28 ASLLGRDYGYT
TRBD1 TRBV18 ASSETPNYHDREGLWTEAF
- TRBV20-1 SARPATNEKLF
TRBD2 TRBV20-1 SYGTSKETQY
- TRBV30 AWGEYNEQF
TRBD2 TRBV10-3 ASQPNVADGRSGF
TRBD2 TRBV6-1 ASRGLAVDYEQY
- TRBV20-1 SARPGGDYNEQF
- TRBV28 ASSTRGYDEQY
- TRBV29-1 SVEETSGTSTDTQY
TRBD2 TRBV6-6 ASRASGVSYNEQF
- TRBV6-6 ASRLDSNQPQH
- TRBV25-1 ASSEPRSQGPTEAF
- TRBV10-3 AISGVSSYNEQF
- TRBV15 ATSRAFEADTQY
TRBD1 TRBV5-1 ASSLADRAQQETQY
- TRBV3-1 ASSQKDRAWETQY
- TRBV20-1 SAATTGRAEAF
- TRBV12-3/TRBV12-4 ASSAVDSSYEQY
- TRBV19 ASSISPRSNQETQY
- TRBV3-1 ASSPGQHEQY
- TRBV6-5 AGSYTGTYGYT
- TRBV7-9 ASSPMGEEETQY
TRBD1 TRBV6-5 ASSYRGQGAAGYT
- TRBV4-2 ASSQDEGRVDEKLF
TRBD1 TRBV7-2 ASSPHRDSYGYT
TRBD1 TRBV20-1 SARRDRGKHGYT
- TRBV2 ASSEDRHNEQF
- TRBV4-1 ASGPQASSYNEQF
TRBD1 TRBV20-1 SARQGKASFYGYT
- TRBV5-5 ASSPRGTTNEKLF
TRBD2 TRBV2 ASMISGGTYNEQF
TRBD1 TRBV20-1 SASFGTGDYEQY
TRBD2 TRBV12-3/TRBV12-4 ASSLIAGGGEETQY
TRBD2 TRBV5-6 ASSLPLAGEGYNEQF
TRBD1 TRBV2 ASSRRQGVRSNQPQH
- TRBV10-2 ASTGRGASSPLH
- TRBV2 ASSAQGRDYGYT
- TRBV25-1 ASKTAYEQY
- TRBV2 ASMAGAASYNEQF
- TRBV5-1 ASSFMARGDTQY
TRBD2 TRBV7-2 ASSPHGGGLRTDTQY
- TRBV3-1 ASSQGSADQPQH
- TRBV4-3 ASSQGPGDNYGYT
- TRBV27 ASSPWTATRDYGYT
- TRBV6-1 ASSEGGSHEQY
TRBD2 TRBV3-1 ASSHEASGGKREQY
TRBD1 TRBV2 ATHYGGGSYGYT